This paragraph covers one TCR beta chain sequence. Antigen: not known. Included in the TCR beta cDNA libraries were unique molecular identifiers. T cells numbering about 0.85 to 10 million yielded cDNA molecules that totaled about 500,000. TCRdb re-analysed the PCR reads in MiXCR, keeping a single row per CDR3 protein. The data contain roughly 400,000 distinct CDR3 sequences, less than 40% of them singletons. These data are taken from a study of post-analysis software for immune sequencing data. In the study overall: Secondary progressive, relapsing-remitting and progressive-relapsing multiple sclerosis were among the included disease courses.

Notes on the study in general: When compared against controls, multiple sclerosis patients showed significantly lower normalized Chao1 diversity. Under F measure analysis, samples from one preparation batch co-clustered strongly.

Input material: blood. This TCR was recovered from a girl aged 2-15 years with multiple sclerosis.

CDR3 sequence (DNA): TGCGCCAGCAGCCCGGGAGGGGGTCTAGAAAAACTGTTTTTT. As protein: CASSPGGGLEKLFF. The chain links TRBV5-1 to TRBJ1-4; a weak D match, TRBD1 (6 bases). CDR3 length equals 14 residues. CDR1 SGHRS and CDR2 YFSETQ come from the germline V gene. Trimming stripped 4 bases from V and 8 bases from J, with 15 bases between.